Listed below are T cell receptor beta chains from one sample, sequenced in a study of blood T cells in healthy people across ages. TCRdb recomputed calls from the 5' RACE reads with MiXCR, one row per CDR3 protein. The table lists 1 million or so distinct CDR3 sequences, roughly 24% of them singletons. The sample was also reused in another study, on T cells of mothers and their children.

The specimen was blood. These receptors were taken from a girl aged 2-10 years in good health. Both conserved end residues are part of each CDR3. Fields, in order: J gene, clone size, D gene, V gene, CDR3 protein, CDR3 DNA. D genes are given only for firm matches. Size tells how often a clone was seen (once, few, many) or the class of an expanded clone, and some rows leave it out.

j_gene: TRBJ2-1; abundance: .; d_gene: TRBD2; v_gene: TRBV29-1; CDR3aa: CSVRLAGGGYEQFF; CDR3nt: TGCAGCGTGCGACTAGCGGGGGGAGGGTATGAGCAGTTCTTC
j_gene: TRBJ2-7; abundance: few; d_gene: .; v_gene: TRBV7-9; CDR3aa: CASSRAESYEQYF; CDR3nt: TGTGCCAGCAGCCGAGCCGAGTCCTACGAGCAGTACTTC
j_gene: TRBJ1-1; abundance: .; d_gene: .; v_gene: TRBV28; CDR3aa: CASSQHSDGAPEAFF; CDR3nt: TGTGCCAGCAGTCAGCACTCAGACGGAGCGCCTGAAGCTTTCTTT
j_gene: TRBJ2-5; abundance: .; d_gene: .; v_gene: TRBV5-6; CDR3aa: CASSFTTGRAETQYF; CDR3nt: TGTGCCAGCAGCTTCACGACAGGGAGGGCAGAGACCCAGTACTTC
j_gene: TRBJ1-2; abundance: .; d_gene: .; v_gene: TRBV27; CDR3aa: CASGSYGVPYGYTF; CDR3nt: TGTGCCAGCGGCAGCTATGGAGTCCCCTATGGCTACACCTTC
j_gene: TRBJ2-2; abundance: .; d_gene: TRBD2; v_gene: TRBV11-3; CDR3aa: CASSPSGGGPPNTGELFF; CDR3nt: TGTGCCAGCAGCCCCAGTGGCGGGGGGCCCCCAAACACCGGGGAGCTGTTTTTT
j_gene: TRBJ1-2; abundance: few; d_gene: .; v_gene: TRBV7-2; CDR3aa: CASSRLSDRSYGYTF; CDR3nt: TGTGCCAGCAGCCGACTTAGCGACAGAAGCTATGGCTACACCTTC
j_gene: TRBJ2-4; abundance: few; d_gene: .; v_gene: TRBV7-9; CDR3aa: CASSAQGWSIQYF; CDR3nt: TGTGCCAGCAGCGCCCAGGGATGGAGCATTCAGTACTTC
j_gene: TRBJ2-7; abundance: few; d_gene: .; v_gene: TRBV20-1; CDR3aa: CSARSRNLGEQYF; CDR3nt: TGCAGTGCTAGAAGTCGGAATCTAGGCGAGCAGTACTTC
j_gene: TRBJ2-5; abundance: .; d_gene: .; v_gene: TRBV2; CDR3aa: CASRSEYQETQYF; CDR3nt: TGTGCCAGCAGATCAGAGTACCAAGAGACCCAGTACTTC
j_gene: TRBJ2-1; abundance: .; d_gene: TRBD1; v_gene: TRBV10-1; CDR3aa: CASSVGTGLDEQFF; CDR3nt: TGCGCCAGCAGTGTGGGGACAGGGCTAGATGAGCAGTTCTTC
j_gene: TRBJ1-5; abundance: .; d_gene: .; v_gene: TRBV7-3; CDR3aa: CASSLTGIGQPQHF; CDR3nt: TGTGCCAGCAGCTTAACGGGAATTGGACAGCCCCAGCATTTT
j_gene: TRBJ2-5; abundance: few; d_gene: .; v_gene: TRBV29-1; CDR3aa: CSVEVPVQETQYF; CDR3nt: TGCAGCGTTGAAGTTCCAGTCCAAGAGACCCAGTACTTC
j_gene: TRBJ2-1; abundance: .; d_gene: .; v_gene: TRBV7-2; CDR3aa: CASSLHGAGNEQFF; CDR3nt: TGTGCCAGCAGCCTCCATGGGGCGGGCAATGAGCAGTTCTTC
j_gene: TRBJ2-5; abundance: few; d_gene: .; v_gene: TRBV10-3; CDR3aa: CAISNLAYQETQYF; CDR3nt: TGTGCCATCAGCAATCTTGCGTACCAAGAGACCCAGTACTTC
j_gene: TRBJ2-5; abundance: .; d_gene: .; v_gene: TRBV12-3/TRBV12-4; CDR3aa: CACSDRQGGGETQYF; CDR3nt: TGTGCCTGCAGCGACCGACAGGGCGGGGGGGAGACCCAGTACTTC
j_gene: TRBJ2-2; abundance: few; d_gene: TRBD2; v_gene: TRBV28; CDR3aa: CASWGGSTGELFF; CDR3nt: TGTGCCAGCTGGGGGGGGAGCACCGGGGAGCTGTTTTTT
j_gene: TRBJ2-1; abundance: few; d_gene: .; v_gene: TRBV6-6; CDR3aa: CASRYRSYNEQFF; CDR3nt: TGTGCCAGCAGATACAGATCCTACAATGAGCAGTTCTTC
j_gene: TRBJ2-5; abundance: .; d_gene: .; v_gene: TRBV7-2; CDR3aa: CASIGSPQETQYF; CDR3nt: TGTGCCAGCATCGGATCACCGCAAGAGACCCAGTACTTC
j_gene: TRBJ2-1; abundance: few; d_gene: .; v_gene: TRBV7-9; CDR3aa: CASSFEDNEQFF; CDR3nt: TGTGCCAGCAGCTTTGAGGACAATGAGCAGTTCTTC
j_gene: TRBJ2-3; abundance: .; d_gene: TRBD2; v_gene: TRBV2; CDR3aa: CASITSSGSTDTQYF; CDR3nt: TGTGCCAGCATTACTTCTAGCGGGAGCACAGATACGCAGTATTTT
j_gene: TRBJ1-1; abundance: many; d_gene: .; v_gene: TRBV6-1; CDR3aa: CASSDSTEAFF; CDR3nt: TGTGCCAGCAGTGACAGCACTGAAGCTTTCTTT
j_gene: TRBJ1-1; abundance: few; d_gene: .; v_gene: TRBV29-1; CDR3aa: CSVEVPENTEAFF; CDR3nt: TGCAGCGTTGAAGTGCCGGAGAACACCGAAGCTTTCTTT
j_gene: TRBJ2-4; abundance: .; d_gene: .; v_gene: TRBV10-3; CDR3aa: CAISESGNIQYF; CDR3nt: TGTGCCATCAGTGAGTCGGGAAACATTCAGTACTTC
j_gene: TRBJ2-5; abundance: .; d_gene: TRBD1; v_gene: TRBV20-1; CDR3aa: CSVRDSLQETQYF; CDR3nt: TGCAGTGTACGGGACAGTCTTCAAGAGACCCAGTACTTC
j_gene: TRBJ2-7; abundance: .; d_gene: TRBD1; v_gene: TRBV6-1; CDR3aa: CTSSQGGINEQYF; CDR3nt: TGTACCAGCAGCCAAGGGGGCATCAACGAGCAGTACTTC
j_gene: TRBJ1-1; abundance: .; d_gene: .; v_gene: TRBV29-1; CDR3aa: CSVEGGVSTEAFF; CDR3nt: TGCAGCGTTGAAGGAGGGGTAAGCACTGAAGCTTTCTTT
j_gene: TRBJ1-2; abundance: .; d_gene: TRBD1; v_gene: TRBV7-9; CDR3aa: CASSSSGRGRHPNYGYTF; CDR3nt: TGTGCCAGCAGCTCATCGGGGAGGGGGCGTCACCCTAACTATGGCTACACCTTC
j_gene: TRBJ1-2; abundance: few; d_gene: .; v_gene: TRBV4-2; CDR3aa: CASSHPEVPGLGYTF; CDR3nt: TGTGCCAGCAGCCATCCCGAGGTCCCGGGACTTGGCTACACCTTC
j_gene: TRBJ2-7; abundance: .; d_gene: .; v_gene: TRBV20-1; CDR3aa: CSARRSEDYEQYF; CDR3nt: TGCAGTGCTAGAAGGTCTGAGGACTACGAGCAGTACTTC
j_gene: TRBJ2-1; abundance: few; d_gene: .; v_gene: TRBV7-9; CDR3aa: CASSLVELLGRSSYNEQFF; CDR3nt: TGTGCCAGCAGCTTAGTTGAGTTACTAGGGCGGAGCTCCTACAATGAGCAGTTCTTC
j_gene: TRBJ2-1; abundance: few; d_gene: .; v_gene: TRBV7-3; CDR3aa: CASSPLASGEQFF; CDR3nt: TGTGCCAGCAGCCCTCTAGCGAGCGGTGAGCAGTTCTTC
j_gene: TRBJ2-1; abundance: .; d_gene: .; v_gene: TRBV20-1; CDR3aa: CSARTIRDIYNEQFF; CDR3nt: TGCAGTGCGAGAACAATCCGGGACATTTACAATGAGCAGTTCTTC
j_gene: TRBJ1-1; abundance: many; d_gene: TRBD1; v_gene: TRBV11-3; CDR3aa: CASSKTGAAEAFF; CDR3nt: TGTGCCAGCAGCAAAACAGGGGCAGCTGAAGCTTTCTTT
j_gene: TRBJ1-1; abundance: .; d_gene: .; v_gene: TRBV20-1; CDR3aa: CSARQPLETEAFF; CDR3nt: TGCAGTGCTAGACAACCCTTGGAGACTGAAGCTTTCTTT
j_gene: TRBJ2-7; abundance: few; d_gene: .; v_gene: TRBV11-2; CDR3aa: CASSFYGEQYF; CDR3nt: TGTGCCAGCAGCTTTTATGGCGAGCAGTACTTC
j_gene: TRBJ1-2; abundance: few; d_gene: .; v_gene: TRBV5-5; CDR3aa: CASSLRRGESGYTF; CDR3nt: TGTGCCAGCAGCTTGAGAAGGGGGGAATCTGGCTACACCTTC
j_gene: TRBJ1-3; abundance: .; d_gene: .; v_gene: TRBV25-1; CDR3aa: CASSEAVDSGNTIYF; CDR3nt: TGTGCCAGCAGTGAAGCCGTAGACTCTGGAAACACCATATATTTT
j_gene: TRBJ2-6; abundance: .; d_gene: .; v_gene: TRBV29-1; CDR3aa: CSVDSSSGANVLTF; CDR3nt: TGCAGCGTTGACAGTAGCTCTGGGGCCAACGTCCTGACTTTC
j_gene: TRBJ1-2; abundance: few; d_gene: TRBD1; v_gene: TRBV10-3; CDR3aa: CATRLDRADGYTF; CDR3nt: TGTGCCACCCGCCTCGACAGGGCAGACGGCTACACCTTC
j_gene: TRBJ2-6; abundance: .; d_gene: .; v_gene: TRBV6-1; CDR3aa: CASSEGSYRSGANVLTF; CDR3nt: TGTGCCAGCAGTGAGGGCTCTTACCGCTCTGGGGCCAACGTCCTGACTTTC
j_gene: TRBJ1-5; abundance: few; d_gene: .; v_gene: TRBV19; CDR3aa: CASSGGRYSNQPQHF; CDR3nt: TGTGCCAGTAGTGGAGGACGGTATAGCAATCAGCCCCAGCATTTT
j_gene: TRBJ2-5; abundance: .; d_gene: .; v_gene: TRBV20-1; CDR3aa: CSARSGGGETQYF; CDR3nt: TGCAGTGCTAGATCCGGGGGAGGAGAGACCCAGTACTTC
j_gene: TRBJ1-3; abundance: few; d_gene: .; v_gene: TRBV4-2; CDR3aa: CASSQITGDSGNTIYF; CDR3nt: TGTGCCAGCAGCCAAATAACAGGAGACTCTGGAAACACCATATATTTT
j_gene: TRBJ2-1; abundance: .; d_gene: TRBD1; v_gene: TRBV9; CDR3aa: CASSVAGTVYNEQFF; CDR3nt: TGTGCCAGCAGCGTAGCGGGGACAGTTTACAATGAGCAGTTCTTC